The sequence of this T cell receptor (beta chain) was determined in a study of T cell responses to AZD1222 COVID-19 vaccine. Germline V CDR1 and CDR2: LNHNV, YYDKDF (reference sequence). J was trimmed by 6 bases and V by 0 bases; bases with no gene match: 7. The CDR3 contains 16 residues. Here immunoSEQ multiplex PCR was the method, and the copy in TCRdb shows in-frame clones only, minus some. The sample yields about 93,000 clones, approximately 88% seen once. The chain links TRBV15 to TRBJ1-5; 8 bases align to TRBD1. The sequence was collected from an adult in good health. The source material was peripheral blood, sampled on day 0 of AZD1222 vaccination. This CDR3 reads CATSRDPGQGGQPQHF. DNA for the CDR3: TGTGCCACCAGCAGAGATCCAGGACAGGGTGGTCAGCCCCAGCATTTT.